The source of this TCR beta chain is a study of T cell responses to AZD1222 COVID-19 vaccine. A note on this clone: Its antigen is not known.

The method was immunoSEQ multiplex PCR; TCRdb's version includes in-frame clones alone and lacks a portion of them. The data show some 130,000 clones, 85% to 95% seen once. General observations from the study: The span of vaccine-associated CD4 TCRs extended across spike, with dominance at 160-218 and 743-854.

Second-dose timings of about 4 or about 12 weeks were pooled. V was trimmed by 4 bases and J by 3 bases, leaving 10 bases between them. The CDR3 is 14 amino acids. Germline lookup yields CDR1 GTSNPN and CDR2 SVGIG (reference sequence). The sample consisted of peripheral blood, taken 28 days after the second AZD1222 dose. The chain links TRBV30 to TRBJ1-6; no clear D gene. This TCR was sampled from an adult who received the AZD1222 COVID-19 vaccine. Here the CDR3 reads CAWKQGDYNSPLHF. Written as DNA, the CDR3 is TGTGCCTGGAAGCAAGGAGACTATAATTCACCCCTCCACTTT.